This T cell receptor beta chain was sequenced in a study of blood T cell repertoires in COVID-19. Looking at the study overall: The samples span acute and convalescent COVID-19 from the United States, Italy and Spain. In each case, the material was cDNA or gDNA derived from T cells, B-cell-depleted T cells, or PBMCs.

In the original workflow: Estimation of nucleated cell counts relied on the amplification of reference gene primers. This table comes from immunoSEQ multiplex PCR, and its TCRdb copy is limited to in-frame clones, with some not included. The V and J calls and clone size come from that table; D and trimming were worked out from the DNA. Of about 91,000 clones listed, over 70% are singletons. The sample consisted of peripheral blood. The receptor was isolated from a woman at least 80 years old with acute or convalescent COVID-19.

The CDR3 region is CASSIDLALAGNEQFF. The CDR3 region has the DNA TGTGCCAGTAGTATAGATCTTGCACTAGCGGGAAATGAGCAGTTCTTC. The rearrangement links TRBV19 to TRBJ2-1, with 10 bases matching TRBD2. The V gene's germline CDR1 is LNHDA and CDR2 SQIVND (reference sequence). V dropped 0 bases and J dropped 7; count of bases not matched to a gene: 6. This CDR3 is 16 amino acids long. The complete variable domain, with remaining parts taken from reference TRBV19 and TRBJ2-1, reads DGGITQSPKYLFRKEGQNVTLSCEQNLNHDAMYWYRQDPGQGLRLIYYSQIVNDFQKGDIAEGYSVSREKKESFPLTVTSAQKNPTAFYLCASSIDLALAGNEQFFGPGTRLTVL.